This note documents a single T cell receptor (beta chain) sequence. These data originate in a study of Ad26.COV2.S vaccination and SARS-CoV-2 variants. Sample treatment: about 20 received Ad26.COV2.S at low or high dose, single or two shots; 5 received placebo; per-sample allocation not given. Day 63 after the first injection of vaccine or placebo was the sampling time. Sequenced by immunoSEQ multiplex PCR; TCRdb stores in-frame clones only, minus some. The data show hundreds of thousands of clones, about 80% seen once. This TCR was sampled from a person between 18 and 65 years old who received the Ad26.COV2.S COVID-19 vaccine or a placebo. Here the sequenced sample was peripheral blood, taken in a trial of Ad26.COV2.S vaccine versus placebo.

CDR3 coding DNA: TGTGCCAGTAGTATTTCCTCACCCACGGGGGCGGGCTATGGCTACACCTTC. Protein sequence: CASSISSPTGAGYGYTF. The chain carries TRBV19 and TRBJ1-2; D possibly corresponds to TRBD1 (6 bases). The V and J ends lost 3 bases and 4 bases respectively, with 21 bases between them. The germline V gene has CDR1 LNHDA and CDR2 SQIVND (reference sequence). This CDR3 has 17 amino acids.